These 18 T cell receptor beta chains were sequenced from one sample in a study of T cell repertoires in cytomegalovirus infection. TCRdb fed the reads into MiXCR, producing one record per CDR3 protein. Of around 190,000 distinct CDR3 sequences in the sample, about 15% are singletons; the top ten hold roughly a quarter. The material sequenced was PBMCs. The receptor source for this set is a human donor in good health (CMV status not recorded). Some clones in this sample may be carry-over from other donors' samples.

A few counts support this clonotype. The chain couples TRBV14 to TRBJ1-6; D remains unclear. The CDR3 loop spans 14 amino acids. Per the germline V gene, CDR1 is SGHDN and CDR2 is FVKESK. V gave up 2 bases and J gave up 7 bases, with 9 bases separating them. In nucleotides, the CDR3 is TGTGCCAGCAGCCAATTTAACCGCAATTCACCCCTCCACTTT. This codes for CASSQFNRNSPLHF.

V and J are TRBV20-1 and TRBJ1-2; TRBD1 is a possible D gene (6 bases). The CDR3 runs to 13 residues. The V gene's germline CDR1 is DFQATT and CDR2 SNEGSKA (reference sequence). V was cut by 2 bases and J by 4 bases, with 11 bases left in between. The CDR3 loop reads CSARTGSRYGYTF. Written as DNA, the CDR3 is TGCAGTGCTAGAACAGGGAGTCGCTATGGCTACACCTTC.

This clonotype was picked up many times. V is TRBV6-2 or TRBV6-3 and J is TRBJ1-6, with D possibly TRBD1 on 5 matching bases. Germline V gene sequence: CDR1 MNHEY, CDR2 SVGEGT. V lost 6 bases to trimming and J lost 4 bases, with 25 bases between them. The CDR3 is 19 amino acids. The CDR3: CASSSPPGRQGMYNSPLHF. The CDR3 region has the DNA TGTGCCAGCAGCTCCCCCCCGGGACGACAAGGGATGTATAATTCACCCCTCCACTTT.

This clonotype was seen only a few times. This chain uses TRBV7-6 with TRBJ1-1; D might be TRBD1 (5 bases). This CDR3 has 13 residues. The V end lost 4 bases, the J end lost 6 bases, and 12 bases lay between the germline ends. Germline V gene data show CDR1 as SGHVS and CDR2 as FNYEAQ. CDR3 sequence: CASSSGPVAEAFF. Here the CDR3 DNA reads TGTGCCAGCAGCTCGGGACCCGTGGCTGAAGCTTTCTTT.

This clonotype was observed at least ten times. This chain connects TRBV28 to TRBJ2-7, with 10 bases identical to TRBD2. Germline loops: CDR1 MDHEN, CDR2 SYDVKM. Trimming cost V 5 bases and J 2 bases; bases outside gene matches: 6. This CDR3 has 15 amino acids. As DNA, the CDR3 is TGTGCCAGCAGTACGCTAGCGGGGGTTCCCTACGAGCAGTACTTC. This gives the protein CASSTLAGVPYEQYF. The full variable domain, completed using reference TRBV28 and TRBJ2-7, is DVKVTQSSRYLVKRTGEKVFLECVQDMDHENMFWYRQDPGLGLRLIYFSYDVKMKEKGDIPEGYSVSREKKERFSLILESASTNQTSMYLCASSTLAGVPYEQYFGPGTRLTVT.

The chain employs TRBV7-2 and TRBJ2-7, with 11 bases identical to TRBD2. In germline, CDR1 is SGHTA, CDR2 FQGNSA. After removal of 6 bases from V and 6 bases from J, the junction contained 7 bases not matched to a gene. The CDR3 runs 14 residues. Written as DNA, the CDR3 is TGTGCCAGCAGGGCTAGCGGGGGGCCCCCCGAGCAGTACTTC. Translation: CASRASGGPPEQYF.

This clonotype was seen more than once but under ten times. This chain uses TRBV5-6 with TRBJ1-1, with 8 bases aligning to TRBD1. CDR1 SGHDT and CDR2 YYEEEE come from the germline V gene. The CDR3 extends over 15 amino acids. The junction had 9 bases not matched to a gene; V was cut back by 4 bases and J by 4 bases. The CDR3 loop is CASSHRDRISTEAFF. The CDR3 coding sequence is TGTGCCAGCAGCCATCGGGACAGGATCAGCACTGAAGCTTTCTTT.

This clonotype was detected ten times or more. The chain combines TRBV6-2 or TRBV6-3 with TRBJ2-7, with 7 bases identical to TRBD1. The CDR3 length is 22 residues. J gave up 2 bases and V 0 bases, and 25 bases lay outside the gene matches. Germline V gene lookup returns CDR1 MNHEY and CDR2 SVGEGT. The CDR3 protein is CASSYSTNATGSRGSGPYEQYF. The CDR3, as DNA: TGTGCCAGCAGTTACTCCACGAATGCGACAGGGTCTAGGGGGAGCGGTCCCTACGAGCAGTACTTC.

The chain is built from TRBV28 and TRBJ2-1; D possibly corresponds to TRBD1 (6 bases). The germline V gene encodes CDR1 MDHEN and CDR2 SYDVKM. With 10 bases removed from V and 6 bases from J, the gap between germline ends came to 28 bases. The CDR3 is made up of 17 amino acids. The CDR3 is CATIPRGRGFGGNEQFF. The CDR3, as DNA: TGTGCCACCATTCCCCGGGGCAGGGGCTTTGGAGGCAATGAGCAGTTCTTC. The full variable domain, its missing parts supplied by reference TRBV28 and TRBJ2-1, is DVKVTQSSRYLVKRTGEKVFLECVQDMDHENMFWYRQDPGLGLRLIYFSYDVKMKEKGDIPEGYSVSREKKERFSLILESASTNQTSMYLCATIPRGRGFGGNEQFFGPGTRLTVL.

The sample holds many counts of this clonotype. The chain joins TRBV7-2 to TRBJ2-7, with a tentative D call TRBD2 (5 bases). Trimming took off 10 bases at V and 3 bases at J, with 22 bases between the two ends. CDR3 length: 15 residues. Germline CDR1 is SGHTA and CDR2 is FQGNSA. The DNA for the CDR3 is TGTGCCACCCAACCCCGGGAAGGAGTTTTCTACGAGCAGTACTTC. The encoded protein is CATQPREGVFYEQYF.

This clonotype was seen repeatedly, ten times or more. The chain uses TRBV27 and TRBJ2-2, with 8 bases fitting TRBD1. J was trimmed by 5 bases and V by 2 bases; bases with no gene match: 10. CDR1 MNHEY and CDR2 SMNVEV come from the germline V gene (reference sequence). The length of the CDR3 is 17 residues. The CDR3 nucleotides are TGTGCCAGCAGTTTAGTCCTCACAGGGGGGAGAACCGGGGAGCTGTTTTTT. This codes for CASSLVLTGGRTGELFF.

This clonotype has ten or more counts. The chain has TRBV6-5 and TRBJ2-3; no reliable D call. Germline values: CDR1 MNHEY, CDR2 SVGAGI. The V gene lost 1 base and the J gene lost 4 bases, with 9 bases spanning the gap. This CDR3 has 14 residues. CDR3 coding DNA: TGTGCCAGCAGTTACTTGGCTAGGTCAGATACGCAGTATTTT. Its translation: CASSYLARSDTQYF.

The CDR3 spells CASSYSGTQYF. CDR3 nucleotide sequence: TGTGCCAGCAGTTACTCTGGGACGCAGTATTTT. The rearrangement joins TRBV6-8 to TRBJ2-3; D unresolved. The V gene's germline CDR1 is MNHGY and CDR2 SAAAGT. This CDR3 is built from 11 residues. Trimming shortened V by 0 bases and J by 9 bases, and 4 bases separated the two germline ends.

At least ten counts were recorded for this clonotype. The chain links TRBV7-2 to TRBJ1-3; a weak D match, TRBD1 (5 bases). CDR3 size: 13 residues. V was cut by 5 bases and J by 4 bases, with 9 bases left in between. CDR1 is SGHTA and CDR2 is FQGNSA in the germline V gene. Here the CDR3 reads CASSLRTGNTIYF. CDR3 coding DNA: TGTGCCAGCAGCCTCAGGACAGGAAACACCATATATTTT. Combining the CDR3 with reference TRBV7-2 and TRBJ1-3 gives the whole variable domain GAGVSQSPSNKVTEKGKDVELRCDPISGHTALYWYRQSLGQGLEFLIYFQGNSAPDKSGLPSDRFSAERTGGSVSTLTIQRTQQEDSAVYLCASSLRTGNTIYFGEGSWLTVV.

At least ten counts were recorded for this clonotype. The CDR3, as DNA: TGTGCCAGCAGCAAGGACAGGGGCCGGGGTACTGAAGCTTTCTTT. Its translation: CASSKDRGRGTEAFF. This chain links TRBV7-2 with TRBJ1-1; 9 bases are shared with TRBD1. V dropped 5 bases and J dropped 5; count of bases not matched to a gene: 9. Germline V gene data show CDR1 as SGHTA and CDR2 as FQGNSA. There are 15 residues in the CDR3. Filled out from reference TRBV7-2 and TRBJ1-1, the complete variable domain reads GAGVSQSPSNKVTEKGKDVELRCDPISGHTALYWYRQSLGQGLEFLIYFQGNSAPDKSGLPSDRFSAERTGGSVSTLTIQRTQQEDSAVYLCASSKDRGRGTEAFFGQGTRLTVV.

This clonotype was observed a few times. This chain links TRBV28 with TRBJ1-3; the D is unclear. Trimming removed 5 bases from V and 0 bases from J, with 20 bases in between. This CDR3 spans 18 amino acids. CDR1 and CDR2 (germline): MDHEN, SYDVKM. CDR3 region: CASSPLWVGANSGNTIYF. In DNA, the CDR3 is TGTGCCAGCAGTCCTCTTTGGGTTGGAGCTAACTCTGGAAACACCATATATTTT.

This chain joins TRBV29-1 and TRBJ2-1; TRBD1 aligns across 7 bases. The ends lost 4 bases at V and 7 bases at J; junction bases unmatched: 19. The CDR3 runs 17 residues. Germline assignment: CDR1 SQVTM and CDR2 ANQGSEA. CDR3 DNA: TGCAGCGTTGTGGGTTTCAGGGGGACAGACGTGAGTAATGAGCAGTTCTTC. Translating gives CSVVGFRGTDVSNEQFF.

This CDR3 reads CASSRLSKNTEAFF. The CDR3 DNA is TGTGCCAGCAGTCGACTCAGCAAGAACACTGAAGCTTTCTTT. The chain joins TRBV12-3 or TRBV12-4 to TRBJ1-1; no firm D call. The CDR3 contains 14 residues. With 5 bases removed from V and 1 base from J, the gap between germline ends came to 11 bases.